This T cell receptor beta chain was obtained from a study of blood T cell repertoires in COVID-19 (TCRdb year 2020). Study-level background: Samples covering the acute and convalescent phases of COVID-19 were provided by collaborators in the United States, Italy and Spain. The prospective study material was composed of cDNA or gDNA derived from T cells, B-cell-depleted T cells, or PBMCs. The dataset comprised deeply sampled blood TCRbeta repertoires from subjects exposed to, actively infected with, or recovered from COVID-19. Samples came from the ongoing ImmuneRACE study (first 160 participants) plus 1,254 subjects from 6 global collaborators. The sample metadata nearly always contained a de-identified subject ID, COVID-19 status, age in years and sex. The repertoires were released in a freely available public database intended as a resource for research on the immune response to SARS-CoV-2. Where available, HLA class I and class II types were obtained from metadata supplied by the sample provider rather than from assay-based typing.

After removal of 2 bases from V and 5 bases from J, the junction retains 8 bases not matched to a gene. CDR1 and CDR2 (SGHVS, FNYEAQ) derive from the germline V gene. The CDR3 contains 16 residues, cysteine and phenylalanine counted. CDR3 DNA only is kept here, 48 bases in frame from base 1. TCRbeta CDR3 regions were amplified from genomic DNA by means of the immunoSEQ Assay, a bias-controlled multiplex PCR. In the paper's pipeline: The number of nucleated cells in each sample was estimated from the amplification of reference gene primers within the assay. To quantify the absolute abundance of each unique TCRbeta CDR3 rearrangement, sequence reads were collapsed and filtered. For each sample, productive Simpson clonality was calculated as the square root of Simpson's diversity index over productive rearrangements. Drawn from immuneACCESS, this table holds only the in-frame rearrangements with V and J called that TCRdb kept. Clones are partly lost; checked studies trace under half to an unresolved V gene and leave the rest unexplained. V and J calls plus clone size are reproduced from that table; the DNA served to infer D and trimming. In all, the sample holds over 350,000 clones, and 86% of those were seen once. Together, the top ten hold 1.4% of the sample.

Points the paper makes about the study in general: The amount of clinical and demographic metadata varied by source and participant and was provided uncurated.

Whole blood was collected in K2EDTA tubes by collaborating institutions according to the institutions' own protocols. For TCRbeta analysis, collaborators shipped samples as frozen whole blood, isolated PBMCs, or DNA extracted from either of those sample types. Comment on this clone: Its cognate antigen has yet to be identified. No base qualities exist here, and no much larger clone lies one base off it.

The clonotype comes from a woman between 25 and 40 years old with active or convalescent COVID-19. The rearrangement joined TRBV7-6 to TRBJ2-5, and 10 bases in between align with TRBD2. The sample was peripheral blood. The nucleotide sequence reads TGTGCCAGCAGCTTAACCCTAAGCGGGGGGGCGGAGACCCAGTACTTC. This encodes CASSLTLSGGAETQYF.